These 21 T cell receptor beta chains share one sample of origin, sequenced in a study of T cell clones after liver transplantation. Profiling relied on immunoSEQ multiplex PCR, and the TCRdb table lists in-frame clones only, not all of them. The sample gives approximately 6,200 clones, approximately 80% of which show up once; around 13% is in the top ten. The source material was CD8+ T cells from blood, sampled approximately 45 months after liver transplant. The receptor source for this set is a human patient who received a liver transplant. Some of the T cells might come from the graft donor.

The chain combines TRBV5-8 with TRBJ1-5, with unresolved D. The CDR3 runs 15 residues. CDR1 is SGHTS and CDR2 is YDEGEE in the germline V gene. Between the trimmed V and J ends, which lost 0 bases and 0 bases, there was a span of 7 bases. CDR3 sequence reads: CASSLAPLSNQPQHF. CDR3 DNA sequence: TGTGCCAGCAGCTTGGCACCGCTTAGCAATCAGCCCCAGCATTTT.

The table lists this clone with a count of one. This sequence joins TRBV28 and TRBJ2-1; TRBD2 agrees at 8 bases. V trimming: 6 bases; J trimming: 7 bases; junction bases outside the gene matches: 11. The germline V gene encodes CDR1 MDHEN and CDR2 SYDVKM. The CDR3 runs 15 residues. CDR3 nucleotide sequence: TGTGCCAGCAGCTGGGTGGCGGGAGGACGAAATGAGCAGTTCTTC. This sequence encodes CASSWVAGGRNEQFF.

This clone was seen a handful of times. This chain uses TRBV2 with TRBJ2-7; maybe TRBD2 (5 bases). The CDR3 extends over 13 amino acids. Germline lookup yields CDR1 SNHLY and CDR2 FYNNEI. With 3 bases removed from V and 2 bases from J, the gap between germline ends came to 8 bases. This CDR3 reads CASSEASPYEQYF. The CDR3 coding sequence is TGTGCCAGCAGTGAGGCTAGCCCCTACGAGCAGTACTTC.

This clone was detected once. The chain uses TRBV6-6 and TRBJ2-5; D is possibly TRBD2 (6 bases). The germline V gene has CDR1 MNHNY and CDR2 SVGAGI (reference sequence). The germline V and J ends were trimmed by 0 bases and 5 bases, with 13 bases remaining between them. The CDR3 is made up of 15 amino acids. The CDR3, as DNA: TGTGCCAGCAGTTACTCGGAGGGAGAGGGTGAGACCCAGTACTTC. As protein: CASSYSEGEGETQYF.

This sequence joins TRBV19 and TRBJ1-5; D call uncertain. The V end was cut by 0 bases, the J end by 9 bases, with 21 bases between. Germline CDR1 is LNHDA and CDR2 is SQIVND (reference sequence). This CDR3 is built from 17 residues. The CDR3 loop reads CASSIDKSTHPHRPQHF. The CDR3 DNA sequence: TGTGCCAGTAGTATAGATAAATCGACACACCCCCACCGGCCCCAGCATTTT.

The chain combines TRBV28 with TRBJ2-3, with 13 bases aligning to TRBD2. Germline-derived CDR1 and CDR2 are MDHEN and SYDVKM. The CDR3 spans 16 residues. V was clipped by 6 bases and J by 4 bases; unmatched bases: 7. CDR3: CASSATSGRFPDTQYF. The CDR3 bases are TGTGCCAGCAGCGCGACTAGCGGGAGGTTCCCAGATACGCAGTATTTT. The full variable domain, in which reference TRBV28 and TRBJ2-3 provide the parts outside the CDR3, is DVKVTQSSRYLVKRTGEKVFLECVQDMDHENMFWYRQDPGLGLRLIYFSYDVKMKEKGDIPEGYSVSREKKERFSLILESASTNQTSMYLCASSATSGRFPDTQYFGPGTRLTVL.

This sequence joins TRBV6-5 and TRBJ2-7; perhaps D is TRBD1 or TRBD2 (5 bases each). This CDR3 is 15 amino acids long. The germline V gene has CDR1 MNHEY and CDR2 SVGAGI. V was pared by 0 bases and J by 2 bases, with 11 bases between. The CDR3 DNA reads TGTGCCAGCAGTTACTCTGGGGGTACCCCCTACGAGCAGTACTTC. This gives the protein CASSYSGGTPYEQYF.

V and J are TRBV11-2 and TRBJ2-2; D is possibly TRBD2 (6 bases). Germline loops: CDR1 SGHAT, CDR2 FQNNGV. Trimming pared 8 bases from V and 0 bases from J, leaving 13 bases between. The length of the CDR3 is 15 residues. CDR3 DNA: TGTGCCAGCCCCCCCGGGGGTCCGAACACCGGGGAGCTGTTTTTT. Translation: CASPPGGPNTGELFF.

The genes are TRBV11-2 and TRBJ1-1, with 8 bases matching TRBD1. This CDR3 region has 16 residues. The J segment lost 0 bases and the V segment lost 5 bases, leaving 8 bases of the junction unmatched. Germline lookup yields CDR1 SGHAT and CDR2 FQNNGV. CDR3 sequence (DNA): TGTGCCAGCAGCCCGACAGGGGAGTACGTGAACACTGAAGCTTTCTTT. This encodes CASSPTGEYVNTEAFF.

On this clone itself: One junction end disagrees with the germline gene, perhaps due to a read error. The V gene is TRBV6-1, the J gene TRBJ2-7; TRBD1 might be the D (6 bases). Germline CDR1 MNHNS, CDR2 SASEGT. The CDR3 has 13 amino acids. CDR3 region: CASSDDVRAEGDF. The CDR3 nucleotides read TGTGCCAGCAGTGACGATGTACGAGCAGAGGGGGACTTC.

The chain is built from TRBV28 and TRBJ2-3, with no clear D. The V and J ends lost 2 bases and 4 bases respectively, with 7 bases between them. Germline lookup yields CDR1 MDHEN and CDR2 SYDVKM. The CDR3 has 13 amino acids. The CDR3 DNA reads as TGTGCCAGCAGTTTAGCTGGGGCAGATACGCAGTATTTT. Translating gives CASSLAGADTQYF.

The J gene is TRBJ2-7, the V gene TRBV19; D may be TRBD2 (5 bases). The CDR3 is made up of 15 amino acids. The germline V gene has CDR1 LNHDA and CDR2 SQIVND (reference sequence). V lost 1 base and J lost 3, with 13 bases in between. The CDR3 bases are TGTGCCAGTAGTATAGGTACAGAGGGAATCTACGAGCAGTACTTC. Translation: CASSIGTEGIYEQYF.

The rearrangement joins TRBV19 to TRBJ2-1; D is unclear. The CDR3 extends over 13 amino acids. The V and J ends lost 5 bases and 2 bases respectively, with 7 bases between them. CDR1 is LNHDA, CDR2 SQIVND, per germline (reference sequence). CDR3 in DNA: TGTGCCAGTAGTTGGCAGCCCTACAATGAGCAGTTCTTC. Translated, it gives CASSWQPYNEQFF.

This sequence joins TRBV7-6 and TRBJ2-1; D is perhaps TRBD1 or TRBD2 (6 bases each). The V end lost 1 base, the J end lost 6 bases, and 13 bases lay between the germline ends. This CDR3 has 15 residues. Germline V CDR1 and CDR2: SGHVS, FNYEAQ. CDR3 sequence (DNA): TGTGCCAGCAGCTTAGTGACGGGGGCCCCCAATGAGCAGTTCTTC. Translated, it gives CASSLVTGAPNEQFF.

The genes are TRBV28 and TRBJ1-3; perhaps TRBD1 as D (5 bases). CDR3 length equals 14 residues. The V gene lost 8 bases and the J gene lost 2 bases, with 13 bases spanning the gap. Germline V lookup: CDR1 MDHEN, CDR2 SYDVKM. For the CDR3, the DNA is TGTGCCAGCCGGGCTTCAGGGCCTGGAAACACCATATATTTT. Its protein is CASRASGPGNTIYF.

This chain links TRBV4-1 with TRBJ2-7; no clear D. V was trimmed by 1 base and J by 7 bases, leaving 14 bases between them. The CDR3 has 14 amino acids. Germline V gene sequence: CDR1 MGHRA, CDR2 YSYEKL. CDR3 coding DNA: TGCGCCAGCAGCCAAGTAACTACCGTTAAAGAGCAGTACTTC. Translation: CASSQVTTVKEQYF.

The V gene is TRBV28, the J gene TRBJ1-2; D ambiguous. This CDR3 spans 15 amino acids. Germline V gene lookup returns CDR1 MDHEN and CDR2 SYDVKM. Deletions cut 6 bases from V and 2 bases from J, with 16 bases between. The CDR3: CASRSTPGGNYGYTF. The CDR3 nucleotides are TGTGCCAGCAGAAGTACCCCGGGAGGGAACTATGGCTACACCTTC.

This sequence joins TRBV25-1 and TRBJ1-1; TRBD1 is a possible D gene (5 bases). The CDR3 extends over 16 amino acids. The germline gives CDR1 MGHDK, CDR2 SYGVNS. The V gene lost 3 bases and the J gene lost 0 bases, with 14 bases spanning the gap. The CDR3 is CASSEWGRSMNTEAFF. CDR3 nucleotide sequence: TGTGCCAGCAGTGAGTGGGGACGGAGCATGAACACTGAAGCTTTCTTT.

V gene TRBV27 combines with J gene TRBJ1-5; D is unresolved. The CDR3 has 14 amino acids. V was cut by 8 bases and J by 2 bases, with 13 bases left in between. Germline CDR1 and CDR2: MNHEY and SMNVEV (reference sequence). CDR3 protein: CASRNGVGNQPQHF. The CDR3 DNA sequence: TGTGCCAGCCGAAACGGGGTAGGCAATCAGCCCCAGCATTTT.

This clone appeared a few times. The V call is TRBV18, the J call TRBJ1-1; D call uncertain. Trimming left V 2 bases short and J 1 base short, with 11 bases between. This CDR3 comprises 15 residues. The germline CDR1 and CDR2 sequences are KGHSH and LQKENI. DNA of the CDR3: TGTGCCAGCTCACCAGAGTGGGGAACGAACACTGAAGCTTTCTTT. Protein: CASSPEWGTNTEAFF.

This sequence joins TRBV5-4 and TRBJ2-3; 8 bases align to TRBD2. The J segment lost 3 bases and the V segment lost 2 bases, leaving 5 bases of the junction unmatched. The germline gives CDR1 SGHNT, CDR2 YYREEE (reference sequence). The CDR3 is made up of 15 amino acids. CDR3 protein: CASSFFGGRTDTQYF. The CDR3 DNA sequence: TGTGCCAGCAGCTTTTTTGGCGGGAGGACAGATACGCAGTATTTT. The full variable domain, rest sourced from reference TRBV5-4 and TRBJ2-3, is ETGVTQSPTHLIKTRGQQVTLRCSSQSGHNTVSWYQQALGQGPQFIFQYYREEENGRGNFPPRFSGLQFPNYSSELNVNALELDDSALYLCASSFFGGRTDTQYFGPGTRLTVL.